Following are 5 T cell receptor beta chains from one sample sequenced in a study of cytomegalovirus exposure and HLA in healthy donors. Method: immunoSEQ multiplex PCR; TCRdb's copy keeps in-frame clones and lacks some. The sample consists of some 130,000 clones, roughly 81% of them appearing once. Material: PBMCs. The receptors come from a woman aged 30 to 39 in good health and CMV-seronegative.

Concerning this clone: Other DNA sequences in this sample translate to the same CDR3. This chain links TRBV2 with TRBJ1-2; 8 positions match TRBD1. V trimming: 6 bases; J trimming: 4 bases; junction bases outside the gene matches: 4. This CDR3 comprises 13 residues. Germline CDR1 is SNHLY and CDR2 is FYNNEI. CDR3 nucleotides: TGTGCCAGCAGCGCCGGGACAGGCTATGGCTACACCTTC. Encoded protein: CASSAGTGYGYTF.

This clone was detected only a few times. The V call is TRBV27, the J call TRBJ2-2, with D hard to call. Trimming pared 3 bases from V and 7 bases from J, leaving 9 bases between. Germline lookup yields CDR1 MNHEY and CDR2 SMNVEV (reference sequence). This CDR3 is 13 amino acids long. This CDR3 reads CASSFRLNGELFF. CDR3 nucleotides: TGTGCCAGCAGTTTCAGGCTTAACGGGGAGCTGTTTTTT.

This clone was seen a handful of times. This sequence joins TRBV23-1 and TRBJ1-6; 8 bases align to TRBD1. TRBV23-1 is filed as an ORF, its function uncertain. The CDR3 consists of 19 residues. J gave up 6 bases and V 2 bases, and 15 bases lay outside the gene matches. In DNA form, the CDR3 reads TGCGCCAGCAGTCAACCCTCATCGGACAGGGAACGACGTAATTCACCCCTCCACTTT. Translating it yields CASSQPSSDRERRNSPLHF.

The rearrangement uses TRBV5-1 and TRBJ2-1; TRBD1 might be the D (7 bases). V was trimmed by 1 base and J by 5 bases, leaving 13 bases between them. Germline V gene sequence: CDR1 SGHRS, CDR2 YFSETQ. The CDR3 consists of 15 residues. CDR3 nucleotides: TGCGCCAGCAGCTTGCAGGGGGGTAGGGACAATGAGCAGTTCTTC. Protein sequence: CASSLQGGRDNEQFF.

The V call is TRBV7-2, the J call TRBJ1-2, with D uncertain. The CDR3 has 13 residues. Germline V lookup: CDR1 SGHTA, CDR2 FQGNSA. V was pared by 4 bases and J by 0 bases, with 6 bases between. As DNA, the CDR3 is TGTGCCAGCAGCTCGGGTACTAACTATGGCTACACCTTC. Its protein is CASSSGTNYGYTF.